These 29 T cell receptor beta chains came from one sample sequenced in a study of early T cells in non-severe SARS-CoV-2 infection. TCRdb re-derived calls from the 5' RACE reads in MiXCR, one entry per CDR3 protein. The sample lists tens of thousands of distinct CDR3 sequences, around 18% occurring once. Sequences were derived from whole blood, sampled at baseline. All receptors derive from an adult who was a healthcare worker with PCR-confirmed SARS-CoV-2 infection or an uninfected control (not recorded which).

This clonotype came up many times. This sequence joins TRBV6-1 and TRBJ1-4; possible D gene TRBD1, 5 bases. The length of the CDR3 is 16 residues. CDR1 MNHNS and CDR2 SASEGT come from the germline V gene. V gave up 6 bases and J gave up 5 bases, with 19 bases separating them. The CDR3 region has the DNA TGTGCCAGCAGGATAATAGCCGGGACGGTGAATGAAAAACTGTTTTTT. Protein sequence: CASRIIAGTVNEKLFF.

This clonotype was observed a few times. The chain links TRBV9 to TRBJ1-1; D perhaps matches TRBD1 (5 bases). Trimming took 4 bases from V and 2 from J, leaving 12 bases between them. The CDR3 totals 14 residues. CDR1 and CDR2 (germline): SGDLS, YYNGEE. The CDR3 DNA sequence: TGTGCCAGCAGCACACGGACAAGTAACACTGAAGCTTTCTTT. This sequence encodes CASSTRTSNTEAFF.

The sample holds a few counts of this clonotype. The chain carries TRBV10-3 and TRBJ2-7; no definite D call. CDR3 length equals 13 residues. V lost 5 bases, J lost 6 bases, and 14 bases lay in between. Germline CDR1 reads ENHRY; CDR2 reads SYGVKD. The CDR3 loop reads CAISNYVDREQYF. The CDR3 DNA reads TGTGCCATCAGTAACTACGTGGACCGCGAGCAGTACTTC.

The J gene is TRBJ1-6, the V gene TRBV12-3 or TRBV12-4; 7 nucleotides line up with TRBD1. The CDR3 totals 13 residues. Trimming removed 5 bases from V and 8 bases from J; junction bases left unmatched: 3. In DNA, the CDR3 is TGTGCCAGCAGTCTCGACAGGGATTCACCCCTCCACTTT. Its protein product is CASSLDRDSPLHF.

This clonotype has more than one count but fewer than ten. The chain employs TRBV24-1 and TRBJ2-3, with D tentatively TRBD2 (6 bases). V lost 3 bases, J lost 11 bases, and 11 bases lay in between. From germline, CDR1 is KGHDR and CDR2 SFDVKD. The CDR3 consists of 12 residues. The CDR3 here is CATSDEVGGQYF. The CDR3 DNA follows: TGTGCCACCAGTGATGAGGTGGGAGGGCAGTATTTT.

The rearrangement joins TRBV3-1 to TRBJ2-1; 8 bases align to TRBD1. The CDR3 extends over 16 amino acids. Germline CDR1 is LGHDT and CDR2 is YNNKEL (reference sequence). Trimming took 5 bases from V and 4 from J; bases not matched to a gene: 10. In DNA form, the CDR3 reads TGTGCCAGCAGCAAAAGACAGGGGTCCAGGTACAATGAGCAGTTCTTC. It encodes CASSKRQGSRYNEQFF.

CDR3 region: CATSRRGQTAEAFF. In nucleotides, the CDR3 is TGTGCCACCAGCAGACGCGGACAGACGGCTGAAGCTTTCTTT. J is TRBJ1-1 and V is TRBV15, with D possibly TRBD1 on 6 matching bases. Trimming shortened V by 2 bases and J by 6 bases, and 13 bases separated the two germline ends. From germline, CDR1 is LNHNV and CDR2 YYDKDF (reference sequence). The CDR3 length is 14 residues. Looking up the rest from reference TRBV15 and TRBJ1-1 gives the full variable domain: DAMVIQNPRYQVTQFGKPVTLSCSQTLNHNVMYWYQQKSSQAPKLLFHYYDKDFNNEADTPDNFQSRRPNTSFCFLDIRSPGLGDTAMYLCATSRRGQTAEAFFGQGTRLTVV.

This clonotype has just a few counts. This chain uses TRBV2 with TRBJ2-6; 8 nucleotides match TRBD1. The length of the CDR3 is 17 residues. V lost 7 bases and J lost 0; bases outside the gene matches: 8. The V gene's germline CDR1 is SNHLY and CDR2 FYNNEI. CDR3 bases: TGTGCCAGCATGGAGGGACAGGCCCGCTCTGGGGCCAACGTCCTGACTTTC. It encodes CASMEGQARSGANVLTF.

This clonotype was detected only a few times. The V gene is TRBV6-5, the J gene TRBJ2-1; TRBD1 aligns across 7 bases. V was pared by 5 bases and J by 8 bases, with 3 bases of the junction left unmatched. Germline V gives CDR1 MNHEY, CDR2 SVGAGI. The CDR3 is 12 residues long. CDR3 amino acids: CASSPDRDEQFF. CDR3 DNA sequence: TGTGCCAGCAGTCCCGACAGGGATGAGCAGTTCTTC.

This clonotype was seen a few times. The CDR3 here is CASSREGNIQYF. CDR3 nucleotide sequence: TGTGCCAGCAGTAGGGAGGGAAACATTCAGTACTTC. The chain carries TRBV6-1 and TRBJ2-4, with 7 positions matching TRBD2. CDR3 length: 12 amino acids. The junction had 1 base not matched to a gene; V was cut back by 5 bases and J by 6 bases. Germline CDR1 MNHNS, CDR2 SASEGT.

This clonotype was seen a few times. The rearrangement links TRBV7-2 to TRBJ1-6; 7 nucleotides align to TRBD1. Germline loops: CDR1 SGHTA, CDR2 FQGNSA. Losses at the gene ends were 0 bases for V and 8 bases for J; bases not matched to a gene: 13. The CDR3 consists of 18 residues. The CDR3 region is CASSLAWQGGRADSPLHF. As DNA, the CDR3 is TGTGCCAGCAGCTTAGCGTGGCAGGGGGGACGGGCGGATTCACCCCTCCACTTT.

At least ten counts were recorded for this clonotype. The chain combines TRBV7-9 with TRBJ2-3, with D possibly being TRBD1 (5 bases). The ends were cut back, 3 bases at V and 5 bases at J, with 9 bases in the middle. Germline loops: CDR1 SEHNR, CDR2 FQNEAQ (reference sequence). CDR3 size: 13 residues. CDR3 sequence (DNA): TGTGCCAGCAGCTTGCCGACAGAAGATACGCAGTATTTT. Residues: CASSLPTEDTQYF.

This clonotype was detected ten times or more. The chain combines TRBV6-5 with TRBJ1-3; D is ambiguous. Deletions cut 7 bases from V and 2 bases from J, with 6 bases between. The CDR3 spans 12 residues. Germline V gene lookup returns CDR1 MNHEY and CDR2 SVGAGI. DNA of the CDR3: TGTGCCAGCACCGGGGCTGGAAACACCATATATTTT. Translation: CASTGAGNTIYF.

The V call is TRBV18, the J call TRBJ1-1, with a tentative D call TRBD1 (5 bases). V was shortened by 3 bases and J by 7 bases, with 6 bases between the two germline ends. The CDR3 has 11 amino acids. Looked up from germline, CDR1 is KGHSH and CDR2 is LQKENI. The chain's CDR3 is CASSPDSEAFF. CDR3 sequence (DNA): TGTGCCAGCTCACCTGACAGTGAAGCTTTCTTT.

The table lists this clonotype with a few counts. The gene calls are TRBV7-9 and TRBJ2-5; 11 bases agree with TRBD2. The CDR3 has 17 residues. The germline V gene has CDR1 SEHNR and CDR2 FQNEAQ (reference sequence). The V and J ends lost 2 bases and 5 bases, in that order; junction bases with no gene match: 10. This chain's CDR3 is CASSLNEGLAARETQYF. CDR3 nucleotide sequence: TGTGCCAGCAGCTTAAACGAGGGACTAGCGGCGCGGGAGACCCAGTACTTC. The whole variable domain, remainder taken from reference TRBV7-9 and TRBJ2-5, is DTGVSQNPRHKITKRGQNVTFRCDPISEHNRLYWYRQTLGQGPEFLTYFQNEAQLEKSRLLSDRFSAERPKGSFSTLEIQRTEQGDSAMYLCASSLNEGLAARETQYFGPGTRLLVL.

This clonotype was picked up many times. The chain uses TRBV7-8 and TRBJ2-1; 14 bases agree with TRBD2. Germline V CDR1 and CDR2: SGHVS, FQNEAQ. The CDR3 loop spans 17 amino acids. Trimming at V came to 1 base and at J to 9 bases, leaving 8 bases not matched to a gene. DNA of the CDR3: TGTGCCAGCAGCTTAGGTTTTGGGACTAGCGGGAGAGCTGAGCAGTTCTTC. This encodes CASSLGFGTSGRAEQFF.

The gene calls are TRBV30 and TRBJ1-5; D is perhaps TRBD1 (5 bases). V shed 3 bases and J shed 9 bases, with 15 bases lying between them. The CDR3 extends over 13 amino acids. In germline, CDR1 is GTSNPN, CDR2 SVGIG (reference sequence). The CDR3 is CAWSEDSRRPQHF. The CDR3 DNA reads as TGTGCCTGGAGCGAAGACAGCCGGCGGCCCCAGCATTTT.

In its sample, this clonotype was seen a few times. The chain recombines TRBV4-3 with TRBJ2-1, with TRBD2 as a possible D gene (5 bases). Trimming left V 3 bases short and J 0 bases short, with 12 bases between. Germline values: CDR1 LGHNA, CDR2 YSLEER. The CDR3 extends over 16 amino acids. The CDR3 reads CASSHVSVSSYNEQFF. The CDR3 DNA reads as TGCGCCAGCAGCCACGTTAGCGTTAGCTCCTACAATGAGCAGTTCTTC.

This clonotype was observed at least ten times. The gene calls are TRBV6-2 or TRBV6-3 and TRBJ2-1; D unclear. There are 14 residues in the CDR3. Germline V gene sequence: CDR1 MNHEY, CDR2 SVGEGT. V was trimmed by 0 bases and J by 3 bases, leaving 6 bases between them. CDR3 sequence reads: CASSYSRVYNEQFF. The CDR3 DNA reads TGTGCCAGCAGTTACTCGAGAGTCTACAATGAGCAGTTCTTC.

The CDR3 loop reads CASSETSNQPQHF. The DNA of the CDR3 is TGTGCCAGCTCAGAAACTAGCAATCAGCCCCAGCATTTT. V usage is TRBV6-5 and J usage is TRBJ1-5; D remains ambiguous. The germline V and J ends were trimmed by 8 bases and 0 bases, with 8 bases remaining between them. The length of the CDR3 is 13 residues. Germline CDR1 is MNHEY and CDR2 is SVGAGI.

This clonotype has only a few counts. It may be a read error: a sequence one base away is much more abundant. The V gene is TRBV27, the J gene TRBJ1-1; D gene ambiguous. Per the germline V gene, CDR1 is MNHEY and CDR2 is SMNVEV (reference sequence). This CDR3 comprises 12 residues. Between the trimmed V and J ends, which lost 7 bases and 8 bases, there was a span of 14 bases. CDR3 residues: CASKGDGHEAFF. CDR3 bases: TGTGCCAGCAAAGGTGATGGCCACGAAGCTTTCTTT.

The V gene is TRBV5-4, the J gene TRBJ2-1; D is uncertain. Trimming took 0 bases from V and 5 from J, leaving 12 bases between them. CDR1 and CDR2 from the germline V gene are SGHNT and YYREEE (reference sequence). The CDR3 loop spans 15 amino acids. In DNA, the CDR3 is TGTGCCAGCAGCTTGGAATCTTTGAGCGACAATGAGCAGTTCTTC. As protein: CASSLESLSDNEQFF.

This clonotype was counted between two and nine times. The chain has TRBV20-1 and TRBJ2-3; 7 positions agree with TRBD1. Germline V lookup: CDR1 DFQATT, CDR2 SNEGSKA (reference sequence). The CDR3 is 14 amino acids. V shed 5 bases and J 0 bases; nucleotides not matched to a gene: 5. As DNA, the CDR3 is TGCAGTGCTCCCGACAGGGCTAGCACAGATACGCAGTATTTT. Protein product: CSAPDRASTDTQYF.

This clonotype was seen only a few times. This chain joins TRBV5-6 and TRBJ2-7; TRBD1 or TRBD2 may be the D gene (5 bases each). The CDR3 has 16 amino acids. The germline V gene has CDR1 SGHDT and CDR2 YYEEEE. V lost 0 bases, J lost 2 bases, and 15 bases lay in between. CDR3 sequence: CASSLERGTGAYEQYF. The CDR3 region has the DNA TGTGCCAGCAGCTTGGAGCGAGGGACGGGCGCCTACGAGCAGTACTTC.

This clonotype occurred a few times. The V gene is TRBV24-1, the J gene TRBJ2-1; D not certain. V was clipped by 5 bases and J by 0 bases, with 4 bases between them. Germline loops: CDR1 KGHDR, CDR2 SFDVKD. The CDR3 loop spans 13 amino acids. The CDR3 protein is CATSVSSYNEQFF. CDR3 coding DNA: TGTGCCACCAGTGTTAGCTCCTACAATGAGCAGTTCTTC.

Turning to this clonotype: A much larger clone is a single base away; this may be a read error. The conserved final phenylalanine or tryptophan is absent from the CDR3, which likely points to a read error. J is TRBJ2-3 and V is TRBV2; TRBD2 matches 8 bases. The CDR3 has 15 residues. Per germline, CDR1 SNHLY and CDR2 FYNNEI. Trimming cost V 5 bases and J 3 bases; bases outside gene matches: 7. The CDR3 nucleotides are TGTGCCAGCAGTCCCGGGACTAGGAGGACAGATACGCAGTATATT. Its translation is CASSPGTRRTDTQYI.

Concerning this clonotype: A much larger clone differs from this one at a single base, so this may be a read error. The V and J genes are TRBV7-9 and TRBJ2-5, with TRBD2 identical over 7 bases. Germline V gene data show CDR1 as SEHNR and CDR2 as FQNEAQ (reference sequence). This CDR3 is built from 15 residues. CDR3 coding DNA: TGTGTCAGCAGCTTAGGGGCCGGGAGGCAAGAGACCCAGTACTTC. As protein: CVSSLGAGRQETQYF.

This chain joins TRBV3-1 and TRBJ2-6; a possible D gene is TRBD1 (5 bases). V lost 1 base to trimming and J lost 2 bases, with 12 bases between them. The CDR3 loop spans 17 amino acids. Per germline, CDR1 LGHDT and CDR2 YNNKEL (reference sequence). The chain's CDR3 is CASSQAPQVPGANVLTF. The CDR3 DNA reads TGTGCCAGCAGCCAAGCCCCACAGGTACCTGGGGCCAACGTCCTGACTTTC.

The V and J genes are TRBV5-5 and TRBJ2-1, with TRBD1 matching over 8 bases. The CDR3 runs to 15 residues. V gave up 0 bases and J gave up 5 bases; unmatched junction bases: 4. Looked up from germline, CDR1 is SGHKS and CDR2 is YYEKEE (reference sequence). CDR3 sequence: CASSLAGQGHNEQFF. The CDR3 region has the DNA TGTGCCAGCAGCTTGGCTGGACAGGGACACAATGAGCAGTTCTTC. Full variable domain (outside the CDR3, taken from reference TRBV5-5 and TRBJ2-1): DAGVTQSPTHLIKTRGQQVTLRCSPISGHKSVSWYQQVLGQGPQFIFQYYEKEERGRGNFPDRFSARQFPNYSSELNVNALLLGDSALYLCASSLAGQGHNEQFFGPGTRLTVL.